This entry concerns a single T cell receptor beta chain. These data belong to a study of early T cells in non-severe SARS-CoV-2 infection. V was pared by 6 bases and J by 6 bases, with 8 bases between. The CDR3 totals 11 residues. Each CDR3 protein is one row after TCRdb ran MiXCR on the 5' RACE reads. The table shows roughly 60,000 distinct CDR3 sequences, with around 12% occurring only once. The chain is built from TRBV12-3 or TRBV12-4 and TRBJ1-1; unclear D gene. The material sequenced was whole blood. The sequence came from an adult who was a healthcare worker with PCR-confirmed SARS-CoV-2 infection or an uninfected control (not recorded which). CDR3 loop: CASSPWAEAFF. CDR3 nucleotides: TGTGCCAGCAGCCCCTGGGCTGAAGCTTTCTTT.